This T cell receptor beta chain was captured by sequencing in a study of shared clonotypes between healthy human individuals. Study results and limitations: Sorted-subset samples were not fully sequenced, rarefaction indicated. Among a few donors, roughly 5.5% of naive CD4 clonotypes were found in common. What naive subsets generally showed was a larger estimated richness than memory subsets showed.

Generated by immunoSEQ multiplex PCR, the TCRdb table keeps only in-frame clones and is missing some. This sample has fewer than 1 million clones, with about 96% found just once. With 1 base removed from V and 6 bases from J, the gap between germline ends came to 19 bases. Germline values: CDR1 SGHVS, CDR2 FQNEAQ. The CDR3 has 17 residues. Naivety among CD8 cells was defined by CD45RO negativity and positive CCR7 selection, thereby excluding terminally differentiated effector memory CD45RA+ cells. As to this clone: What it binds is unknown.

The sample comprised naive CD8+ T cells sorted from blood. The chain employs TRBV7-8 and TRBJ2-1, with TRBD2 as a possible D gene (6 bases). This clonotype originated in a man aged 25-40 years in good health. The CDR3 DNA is TGTGCCAGCAGCTTAGGTCGCGGGATGAATCCGGGCAATGAGCAGTTCTTC. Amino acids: CASSLGRGMNPGNEQFF.